Listed here are 14 T cell receptor beta chains from one sample, sequenced in a study of blood T cell repertoires in COVID-19. This table comes from immunoSEQ multiplex PCR, and its TCRdb copy is limited to in-frame clones, with some not included. This table holds 90,000 to 120,000 clones, about 80% found once. Material: peripheral blood. The receptors come from a man between 65 and 85 years old with acute or convalescent COVID-19.

V and J are TRBV2 and TRBJ2-5, with D hard to call. V was cut by 10 bases and J by 2 bases, with 8 bases left in between. Germline V gene lookup returns CDR1 SNHLY and CDR2 FYNNEI. The CDR3 length is 11 residues. CDR3 protein: CANSFQETQYF. In DNA, the CDR3 is TGTGCCAACTCCTTTCAAGAGACCCAGTACTTC.

This clone was seen a few times. This chain uses TRBV5-1 with TRBJ2-1, with 15 bases lining up with TRBD2. Germline V gene sequence: CDR1 SGHRS, CDR2 YFSETQ. V gave up 0 bases and J gave up 4 bases; unmatched junction bases: 8. CDR3 size: 19 residues. CDR3: CASSLGSPGLAGGYNEQFF. In DNA form, the CDR3 reads TGCGCCAGCAGCTTGGGATCTCCGGGACTAGCGGGGGGTTACAATGAGCAGTTCTTC.

The gene calls are TRBV5-1 and TRBJ2-1; TRBD2 matches 8 bases. CDR1 is SGHRS and CDR2 is YFSETQ in the germline V gene. The CDR3 contains 15 residues. V lost 1 base, J lost 5 bases, and 5 bases stayed unmatched. The CDR3: CASSLLAGQNNEQFF. In DNA form, the CDR3 reads TGCGCCAGCAGCTTGTTAGCGGGACAAAACAATGAGCAGTTCTTC.

The rearrangement links TRBV6-5 to TRBJ1-5, with 7 bases lining up with TRBD1. The CDR3 is 15 residues long. Unmatched junction bases numbered 8, after V lost 6 bases and J lost 3 bases. Germline CDR1 and CDR2: MNHEY and SVGAGI. The CDR3 DNA sequence: TGTGCCAGCAGGGATTCACAGGGGTCCAATCAGCCCCAGCATTTT. This codes for CASRDSQGSNQPQHF.

The CDR3 nucleotides read TGCAGTGCTCCTGCCGTAGAAGGCTACACCTTC. It yields the protein CSAPAVEGYTF. The chain couples TRBV20-1 to TRBJ1-2; D uncertain. With 5 bases removed from V and 8 bases from J, the gap between germline ends came to 12 bases. The CDR3 covers 11 residues. Germline V lookup: CDR1 DFQATT, CDR2 SNEGSKA (reference sequence).

The V gene is TRBV19, the J gene TRBJ1-5, with a weak D call TRBD1 (5 bases). The CDR3 contains 17 residues. V was trimmed by 5 bases and J by 1 base, leaving 18 bases between them. The germline gives CDR1 LNHDA, CDR2 SQIVND (reference sequence). This CDR3 is CASSYMGLTLSNQPQHF. The CDR3 DNA sequence: TGTGCCAGTAGTTACATGGGACTCACCTTGAGCAATCAGCCCCAGCATTTT.

The J gene is TRBJ1-6, the V gene TRBV27, with D possibly being TRBD1 (6 bases). This CDR3 contains 15 residues. The germline V gene encodes CDR1 MNHEY and CDR2 SMNVEV (reference sequence). The CDR3 loop reads CATKGRGSYNSPLHF. The CDR3, as DNA: TGTGCTACAAAGGGCAGGGGTTCTTATAATTCACCCCTCCACTTT.

V and J are TRBV6-2 or TRBV6-3 and TRBJ1-1, with 7 positions matching TRBD1. V gave up 4 bases and J gave up 1 base; unmatched junction bases: 9. The CDR3 is made up of 16 amino acids. From germline, CDR1 is MNHEY and CDR2 SVGEGT. In nucleotides, the CDR3 is TGTGCCAGCAGTTTCATTCGAGGGGGCCCGAACACTGAAGCTTTCTTT. It codes for CASSFIRGGPNTEAFF.

The rearrangement uses TRBV11-2 and TRBJ2-7; 8 nucleotides match TRBD2. Germline V gene data show CDR1 as SGHAT and CDR2 as FQNNGV. V shed 4 bases and J 4 bases; nucleotides not matched to a gene: 9. This CDR3 is 15 amino acids long. The CDR3 bases are TGTGCCAGCAGCTCGTTAGCGGGGAACCTGTACGAGCAGTACTTC. It codes for CASSSLAGNLYEQYF. Full variable domain (missing parts from reference TRBV11-2 and TRBJ2-7): EAGVAQSPRYKIIEKRQSVAFWCNPISGHATLYWYQQILGQGPKLLIQFQNNGVVDDSQLPKDRFSAERLKGVDSTLKIQPAKLEDSAVYLCASSSLAGNLYEQYFGPGTRLTVT.

The DNA of the CDR3 is TGTGCCAGCGGGGGGACAGGGGATCGCTCCTACGAGCAGTACTTC. Protein product: CASGGTGDRSYEQYF. This chain connects TRBV7-9 to TRBJ2-7; 10 bases match TRBD1. This CDR3 contains 15 residues. V shed 8 bases and J 0 bases; nucleotides not matched to a gene: 7. CDR1 SEHNR and CDR2 FQNEAQ come from the germline V gene (reference sequence).

The chain is built from TRBV9 and TRBJ2-3; D is perhaps TRBD1 (5 bases). The germline V and J ends were trimmed by 4 bases and 8 bases, with 20 bases remaining between them. CDR1 is SGDLS and CDR2 is YYNGEE in the germline V gene. The CDR3 contains 15 residues. The chain's CDR3 is CASSPRVNIQGTQYF. The DNA of the CDR3 is TGTGCCAGCAGCCCCCGGGTCAACATCCAGGGTACGCAGTATTTT.

The chain recombines TRBV5-4 with TRBJ2-2; D is possibly TRBD2 (6 bases). This CDR3 comprises 14 residues. Germline V gives CDR1 SGHNT, CDR2 YYREEE (reference sequence). Trimming removed 5 bases at V and 4 bases at J, with 12 bases between. The CDR3 DNA sequence: TGTGCCAGCAGATTGTCGGGACTCACCGGGGAGCTGTTTTTT. Amino acid sequence: CASRLSGLTGELFF.

Points on this clone: Its ends do not fully match the called genes, so a read error is possible. CDR3 bases: TGTGCCAGCAGTTGGGACAGGGCGAACGCTGAAGCTTTCTTT. It translates to CASSWDRANAEAFF. The V gene is TRBV6-6, the J gene TRBJ1-1; 9 nucleotides align to TRBD1. CDR1 MNHNY and CDR2 SVGAGI come from the germline V gene (reference sequence). CDR3 length equals 14 residues.

This rearrangement joins TRBV6-5 to TRBJ1-6, with 8 bases matching TRBD1. The CDR3 is made up of 13 amino acids. The J segment lost 8 bases and the V segment lost 6 bases, leaving 3 bases of the junction unmatched. The germline gives CDR1 MNHEY, CDR2 SVGAGI. This chain's CDR3 is CASRTGGDSPLHF. As DNA, the CDR3 is TGTGCCAGCAGAACAGGGGGTGATTCACCCCTCCACTTT.